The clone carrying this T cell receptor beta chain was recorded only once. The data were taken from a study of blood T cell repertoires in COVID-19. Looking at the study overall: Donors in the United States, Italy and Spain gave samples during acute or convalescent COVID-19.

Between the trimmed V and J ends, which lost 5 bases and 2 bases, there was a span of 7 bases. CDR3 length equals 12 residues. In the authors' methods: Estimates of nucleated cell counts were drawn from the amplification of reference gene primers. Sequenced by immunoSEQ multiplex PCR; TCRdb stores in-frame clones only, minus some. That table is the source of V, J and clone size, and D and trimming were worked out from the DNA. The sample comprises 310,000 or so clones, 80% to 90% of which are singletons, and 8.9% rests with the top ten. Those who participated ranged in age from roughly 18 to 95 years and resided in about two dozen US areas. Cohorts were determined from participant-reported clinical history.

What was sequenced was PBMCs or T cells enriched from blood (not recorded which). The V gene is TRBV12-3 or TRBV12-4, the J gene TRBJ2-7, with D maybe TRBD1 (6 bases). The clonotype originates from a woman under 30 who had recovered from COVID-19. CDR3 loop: CASSRQAYEQYF. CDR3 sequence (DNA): TGTGCCAGCAGTCGACAGGCCTACGAGCAGTACTTC.